The 20 T cell receptor beta chains below come from one sample, sequenced in a study of vaccination effects on CD4 cells after COVID-19. In the ViraFEST assay, antigen-specific CD4+ clonotypes were identified by expansion after peptide-pool stimulation. Following a 10-day culture, CD4+ T cells were purified. Participants received two doses of either the BNT162b2 or mRNA-1273 vaccine. No antigen is known for these receptors. Using immunoSEQ multiplex PCR, the repertoire was profiled, and TCRdb retains in-frame clones only, with some absent. The sample lists about 16,000 clones; about 70% were seen once. The source was CD4+ T cells from PBMCs cultured with SARS-CoV-2 spike peptides, collected after COVID-19 vaccination. The receptors here all came from a human donor who received a COVID-19 vaccine.

The chain combines TRBV5-1 with TRBJ2-1; no definite D call. Germline loops: CDR1 SGHRS, CDR2 YFSETQ. Trimming left V 1 base short and J 0 bases short, with 11 bases between. The CDR3 runs to 16 residues. CDR3 loop: CASSLRASSSYNEQFF. CDR3 DNA sequence: TGCGCCAGCAGCTTGAGGGCTTCAAGCTCCTACAATGAGCAGTTCTTC.

V usage is TRBV7-2 and J usage is TRBJ1-5, with D possibly matching TRBD1 (5 bases). CDR3 length equals 18 residues. Germline V gene data show CDR1 as SGHTA and CDR2 as FQGNSA. The V end was cut by 2 bases, the J end by 0 bases, with 17 bases between. CDR3 sequence: CASSLRPGVFYSNQPQHF. The DNA for the CDR3 is TGTGCCAGCAGCTTAAGGCCGGGGGTCTTCTATAGCAATCAGCCCCAGCATTTT.

The rearrangement uses TRBV2 and TRBJ1-2; perhaps TRBD1 as D (6 bases). From germline, CDR1 is SNHLY and CDR2 FYNNEI. The CDR3 length is 13 residues. V was shortened by 2 bases and J by 5 bases, with 9 bases between the two germline ends. CDR3 sequence reads: CASSEKGGYGYTF. The CDR3 DNA is TGTGCCAGCAGTGAAAAGGGGGGGTATGGCTACACCTTC.

V usage is TRBV23-1 and J usage is TRBJ1-5, with D uncertain. TRBV23-1 is marked as an open reading frame, function uncertain. V shed 0 bases and J shed 15 bases, with 9 bases lying between them. The CDR3 totals 11 residues. CDR3 region: CASSQSRGPHF. The CDR3 nucleotides are TGCGCCAGCAGTCAATCTCGCGGGCCGCATTTT.

V and J are TRBV19 and TRBJ1-5; possible D gene TRBD1, 5 bases. CDR3 length equals 15 residues. Germline CDR1 and CDR2: LNHDA and SQIVND (reference sequence). The V gene lost 2 bases and the J gene lost 2 bases, with 10 bases spanning the gap. The CDR3 loop reads CASSINSGGNQPQHF. The CDR3 region has the DNA TGTGCCAGTAGTATAAATTCGGGGGGCAATCAGCCCCAGCATTTT.

This clone has a single count. The chain recombines TRBV15 with TRBJ1-1, with TRBD1 as a possible D gene (6 bases). CDR3 length equals 15 residues. CDR1 LNHNV and CDR2 YYDKDF come from the germline V gene (reference sequence). Trimming cost V 6 bases and J 1 base, with 15 bases left between them. DNA for the CDR3: TGTGCCACCAGTCCTAGGGGGGCAACGAACACTGAAGCTTTCTTT. It translates to CATSPRGATNTEAFF.

The rearrangement joins TRBV6-5 to TRBJ1-4; D gene ambiguous. Trimming cost V 7 bases and J 4 bases, with 10 bases left between them. Germline V gene data show CDR1 as MNHEY and CDR2 as SVGAGI. The CDR3 contains 13 residues. The CDR3 loop is CASTGQFNEKLFF. CDR3 DNA: TGTGCCAGCACTGGGCAGTTTAATGAAAAACTGTTTTTT.

The CDR3 DNA is TGTGCCAGCAGTGAGAGTCCGGCCTCCAATGAGCAGTTCTTC. Its protein is CASSESPASNEQFF. The chain joins TRBV6-4 to TRBJ2-1; D ambiguous. Trimming removed 3 bases at V and 6 bases at J, with 12 bases between. The V gene's germline CDR1 is MRHNA and CDR2 SNTAGT. This CDR3 spans 14 amino acids.

This clone was seen a handful of times. The CDR3 spells CASSPNTGELFF. The CDR3 DNA reads TGCGCCAGCAGCCCTAACACCGGGGAGCTGTTTTTT. The chain is built from TRBV5-1 and TRBJ2-2; D ambiguous. CDR1 is SGHRS, CDR2 YFSETQ, per germline. Between the trimmed V and J ends, which lost 4 bases and 2 bases, there was a span of 3 bases. The CDR3 is 12 amino acids.

This clone showed up just a few times. The DNA of the CDR3 is TGTGCCAGCAGCCCGTGGGGGCGGGAGGGGAGCTCCTACGAGCAGTACTTC. Protein product: CASSPWGREGSSYEQYF. The chain recombines TRBV7-9 with TRBJ2-7; 9 positions agree with TRBD2. The CDR3 is 17 residues long. V lost 5 bases, J lost 0 bases, and 11 bases stayed unmatched. From germline, CDR1 is SEHNR and CDR2 FQNEAQ (reference sequence).

This clone occurred once. The chain couples TRBV9 to TRBJ1-1; D is undetermined. The CDR3 contains 15 residues. Per germline, CDR1 SGDLS and CDR2 YYNGEE. V was clipped by 0 bases and J by 0 bases, with 9 bases between them. In DNA form, the CDR3 reads TGTGCCAGCAGCGTAGGGAGTTCTATGAACACTGAAGCTTTCTTT. Amino acid sequence: CASSVGSSMNTEAFF.

V usage is TRBV9 and J usage is TRBJ2-3, with D hard to call. The CDR3 has 14 amino acids. The germline V gene has CDR1 SGDLS and CDR2 YYNGEE. Trimming cost V 0 bases and J 0 bases, with 5 bases left between them. The CDR3 reads CASSVDGSTDTQYF. The CDR3 nucleotides read TGTGCCAGCAGCGTAGACGGGAGCACAGATACGCAGTATTTT.

This sequence joins TRBV2 and TRBJ1-6; unclear D gene. Germline assignment: CDR1 SNHLY and CDR2 FYNNEI. The CDR3 runs 18 residues. V was shortened by 5 bases and J by 3 bases, with 20 bases between the two germline ends. The CDR3 reads CASSHPSSSYLYNSPLHF. As DNA, the CDR3 is TGTGCCAGCAGTCACCCCTCTTCTTCTTACCTCTATAATTCACCCCTCCACTTT. The whole variable domain, remainder taken from reference TRBV2 and TRBJ1-6, is EPEVTQTPSHQVTQMGQEVILRCVPISNHLYFYWYRQILGQKVEFLVSFYNNEISEKSEIFDDQFSVERPDGSNFTLKIRSTKLEDSAMYFCASSHPSSSYLYNSPLHFGNGTRLTVT.

The J gene is TRBJ2-2, the V gene TRBV6-5; D tentatively reads TRBD1 or TRBD2 (5 bases each). There are 14 residues in the CDR3. Germline V gives CDR1 MNHEY, CDR2 SVGAGI. The V end was cut by 10 bases, the J end by 3 bases, with 15 bases between. The CDR3 DNA follows: TGTGCCACCATGGGACGGACTCACACCGGGGAGCTGTTTTTT. Translation: CATMGRTHTGELFF.

The chain carries TRBV19 and TRBJ2-1; 9 nucleotides align to TRBD2. CDR3 size: 19 residues. The V and J ends lost 8 bases and 7 bases, in that order; junction bases with no gene match: 24. Germline lookup yields CDR1 LNHDA and CDR2 SQIVND (reference sequence). For the CDR3, the DNA is TGTGCCAGTGGACGACGGACTAGCGCGCTGGTAAGCAGTTTTAATGAGCAGTTCTTC. As protein: CASGRRTSALVSSFNEQFF.

The chain carries TRBV20-1 and TRBJ2-2; 7 positions match TRBD1. CDR3 length equals 16 residues. With 3 bases clipped from V and 1 base from J, the junction kept 8 bases outside the gene matches. Germline V lookup: CDR1 DFQATT, CDR2 SNEGSKA (reference sequence). The CDR3 is CSASRRRGWNTGELFF. In DNA, the CDR3 is TGCAGTGCTAGTCGACGCAGGGGGTGGAACACCGGGGAGCTGTTTTTT.

The gene calls are TRBV7-2 and TRBJ1-1; D is unresolved. Germline CDR1 SGHTA, CDR2 FQGNSA. The CDR3 is made up of 15 amino acids. V was trimmed by 5 bases and J by 0 bases, leaving 13 bases between them. As DNA, the CDR3 is TGTGCCAGCAGCCCCCGACTAGGGATGAACACTGAAGCTTTCTTT. Translating it yields CASSPRLGMNTEAFF.

This chain connects TRBV6-5 to TRBJ1-4; 8 nucleotides agree with TRBD1. CDR3 length: 15 residues. V lost 2 bases and J lost 1; bases outside the gene matches: 0. Germline V CDR1 and CDR2: MNHEY, SVGAGI. The CDR3 here is CASSYTGGTNEKLFF. The CDR3 DNA reads TGTGCCAGCAGTTACACAGGGGGAACTAATGAAAAACTGTTTTTT.

The V and J genes are TRBV4-1 and TRBJ2-5; D possibly corresponds to TRBD1 (6 bases). The ends were cut back, 1 base at V and 5 bases at J, with 14 bases in the middle. The CDR3 spans 15 residues. The V gene's germline CDR1 is MGHRA and CDR2 YSYEKL. The CDR3 sequence: CASSQVGAGYETQYF. CDR3 bases: TGCGCCAGCAGCCAAGTGGGGGCAGGATATGAGACCCAGTACTTC.

The chain is built from TRBV5-4 and TRBJ1-2; no firm D call. The V end lost 2 bases, the J end lost 1 base, and 9 bases lay between the germline ends. This CDR3 has 14 amino acids. Germline CDR1 is SGHNT and CDR2 is YYREEE (reference sequence). The CDR3 is CASSFDSHNYGYTF. The CDR3 region has the DNA TGTGCCAGCAGCTTCGACTCGCATAACTATGGCTACACCTTC.